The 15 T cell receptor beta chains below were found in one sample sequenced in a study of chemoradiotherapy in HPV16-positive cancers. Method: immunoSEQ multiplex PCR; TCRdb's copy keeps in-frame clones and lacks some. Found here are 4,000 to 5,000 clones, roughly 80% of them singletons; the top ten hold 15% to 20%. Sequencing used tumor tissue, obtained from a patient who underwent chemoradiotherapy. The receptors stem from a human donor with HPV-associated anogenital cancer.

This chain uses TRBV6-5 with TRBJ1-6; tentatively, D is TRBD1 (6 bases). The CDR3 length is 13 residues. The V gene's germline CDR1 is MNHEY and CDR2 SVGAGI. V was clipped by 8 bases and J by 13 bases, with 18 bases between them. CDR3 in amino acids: CASATKQGAPLHF. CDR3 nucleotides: TGTGCCAGCGCAACTAAACAGGGTGCGCCCCTCCACTTT.

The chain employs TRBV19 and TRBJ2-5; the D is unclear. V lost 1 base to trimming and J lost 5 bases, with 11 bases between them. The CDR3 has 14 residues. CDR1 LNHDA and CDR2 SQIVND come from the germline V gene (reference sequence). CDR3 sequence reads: CASSIVGPRETQYF. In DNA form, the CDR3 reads TGTGCCAGTAGTATAGTTGGCCCTCGGGAGACCCAGTACTTC. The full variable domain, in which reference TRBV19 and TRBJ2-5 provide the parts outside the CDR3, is DGGITQSPKYLFRKEGQNVTLSCEQNLNHDAMYWYRQDPGQGLRLIYYSQIVNDFQKGDIAEGYSVSREKKESFPLTVTSAQKNPTAFYLCASSIVGPRETQYFGPGTRLLVL.

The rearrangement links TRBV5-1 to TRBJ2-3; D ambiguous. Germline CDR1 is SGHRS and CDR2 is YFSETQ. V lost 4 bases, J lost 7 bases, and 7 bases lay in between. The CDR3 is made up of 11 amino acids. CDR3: CASSLQNTQYF. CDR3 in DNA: TGCGCCAGCAGCCTACAGAATACGCAGTATTTT.

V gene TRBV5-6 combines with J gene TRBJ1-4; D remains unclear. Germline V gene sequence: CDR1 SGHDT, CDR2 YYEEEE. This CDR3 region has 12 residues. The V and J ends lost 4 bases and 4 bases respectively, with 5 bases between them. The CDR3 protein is CASSPINEKLFF. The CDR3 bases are TGTGCCAGCAGCCCGATTAATGAAAAACTGTTTTTT.

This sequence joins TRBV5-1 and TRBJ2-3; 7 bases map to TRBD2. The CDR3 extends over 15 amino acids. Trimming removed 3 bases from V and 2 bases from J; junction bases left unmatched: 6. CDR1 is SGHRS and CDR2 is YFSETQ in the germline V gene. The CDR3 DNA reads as TGCGCCAGCAGCTCGCAAGCGGGAACCACAGATACGCAGTATTTT. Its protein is CASSSQAGTTDTQYF.

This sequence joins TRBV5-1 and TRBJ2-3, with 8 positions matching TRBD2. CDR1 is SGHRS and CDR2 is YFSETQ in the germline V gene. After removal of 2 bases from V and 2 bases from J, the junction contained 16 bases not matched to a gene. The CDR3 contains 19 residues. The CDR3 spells CASSFGLGGLGGPTDTQYF. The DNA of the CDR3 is TGCGCCAGCAGCTTCGGTCTGGGGGGACTAGGAGGTCCCACAGATACGCAGTATTTT.

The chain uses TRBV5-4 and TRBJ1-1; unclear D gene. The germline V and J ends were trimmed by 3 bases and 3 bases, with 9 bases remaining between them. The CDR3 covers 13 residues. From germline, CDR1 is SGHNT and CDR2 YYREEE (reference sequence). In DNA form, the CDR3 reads TGTGCCAGCAGCTCGTGGGAGGACACTGAAGCTTTCTTT. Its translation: CASSSWEDTEAFF.

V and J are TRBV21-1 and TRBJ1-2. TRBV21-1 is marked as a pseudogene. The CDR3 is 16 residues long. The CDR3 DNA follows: TGTGCCAGCAGCAAAGAGGTCCAGAGGGTATGGTATGGCTACACCTTC. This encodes CASSKEVQRVWYGYTF.

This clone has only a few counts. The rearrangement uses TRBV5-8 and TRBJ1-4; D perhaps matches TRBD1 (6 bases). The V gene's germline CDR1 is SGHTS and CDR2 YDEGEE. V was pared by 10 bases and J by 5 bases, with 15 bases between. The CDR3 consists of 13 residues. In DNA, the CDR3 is TGTGCCTCCGGGGGGGGCAGGAATGAAAAACTGTTTTTT. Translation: CASGGGRNEKLFF.

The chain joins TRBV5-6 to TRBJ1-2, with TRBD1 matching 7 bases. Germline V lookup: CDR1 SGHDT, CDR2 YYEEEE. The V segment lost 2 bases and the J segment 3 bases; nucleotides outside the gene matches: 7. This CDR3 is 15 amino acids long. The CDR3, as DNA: TGTGCCAGCAGCTTTGTCGAGGGGGCGGACTATGGCTACACCTTC. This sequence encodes CASSFVEGADYGYTF.

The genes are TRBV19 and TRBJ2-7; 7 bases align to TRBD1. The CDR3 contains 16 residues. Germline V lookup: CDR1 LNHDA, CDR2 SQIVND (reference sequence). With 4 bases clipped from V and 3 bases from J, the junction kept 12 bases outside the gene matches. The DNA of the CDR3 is TGTGCCAGTAGTACCGACTCCAACAGGGGACGCTACGAGCAGTACTTC. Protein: CASSTDSNRGRYEQYF.

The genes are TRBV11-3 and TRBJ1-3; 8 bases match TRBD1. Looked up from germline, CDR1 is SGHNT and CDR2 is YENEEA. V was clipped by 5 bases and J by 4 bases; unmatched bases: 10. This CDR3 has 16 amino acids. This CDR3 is CASSRQTGVAGNTIYF. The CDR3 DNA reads TGTGCCAGCAGCCGTCAGACAGGGGTGGCCGGAAACACCATATATTTT.

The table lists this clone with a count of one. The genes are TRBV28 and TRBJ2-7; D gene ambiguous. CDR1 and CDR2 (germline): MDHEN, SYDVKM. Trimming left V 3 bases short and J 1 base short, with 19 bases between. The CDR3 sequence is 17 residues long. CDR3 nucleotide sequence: TGTGCCAGCAGTTTCTCTATCTCGGCAGCTTCTTCCTACGAGCAGTACTTC. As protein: CASSFSISAASSYEQYF.

This CDR3 reads CASSQAAKNYGYTF. The CDR3 DNA reads as TGCGCCAGCAGCCAAGCGGCTAAGAACTATGGCTACACCTTC. The rearrangement uses TRBV4-3 and TRBJ1-2; D gene ambiguous. CDR1 and CDR2 (germline): LGHNA, YSLEER. This CDR3 spans 14 amino acids. V lost 1 base, J lost 2 bases, and 8 bases lay in between.

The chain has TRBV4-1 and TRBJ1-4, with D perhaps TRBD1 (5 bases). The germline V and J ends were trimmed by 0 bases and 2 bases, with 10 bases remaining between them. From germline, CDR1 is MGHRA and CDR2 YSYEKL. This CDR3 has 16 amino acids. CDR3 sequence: CASSQDPGLTNEKLFF. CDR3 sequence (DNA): TGCGCCAGCAGCCAAGACCCGGGACTTACTAATGAAAAACTGTTTTTT.